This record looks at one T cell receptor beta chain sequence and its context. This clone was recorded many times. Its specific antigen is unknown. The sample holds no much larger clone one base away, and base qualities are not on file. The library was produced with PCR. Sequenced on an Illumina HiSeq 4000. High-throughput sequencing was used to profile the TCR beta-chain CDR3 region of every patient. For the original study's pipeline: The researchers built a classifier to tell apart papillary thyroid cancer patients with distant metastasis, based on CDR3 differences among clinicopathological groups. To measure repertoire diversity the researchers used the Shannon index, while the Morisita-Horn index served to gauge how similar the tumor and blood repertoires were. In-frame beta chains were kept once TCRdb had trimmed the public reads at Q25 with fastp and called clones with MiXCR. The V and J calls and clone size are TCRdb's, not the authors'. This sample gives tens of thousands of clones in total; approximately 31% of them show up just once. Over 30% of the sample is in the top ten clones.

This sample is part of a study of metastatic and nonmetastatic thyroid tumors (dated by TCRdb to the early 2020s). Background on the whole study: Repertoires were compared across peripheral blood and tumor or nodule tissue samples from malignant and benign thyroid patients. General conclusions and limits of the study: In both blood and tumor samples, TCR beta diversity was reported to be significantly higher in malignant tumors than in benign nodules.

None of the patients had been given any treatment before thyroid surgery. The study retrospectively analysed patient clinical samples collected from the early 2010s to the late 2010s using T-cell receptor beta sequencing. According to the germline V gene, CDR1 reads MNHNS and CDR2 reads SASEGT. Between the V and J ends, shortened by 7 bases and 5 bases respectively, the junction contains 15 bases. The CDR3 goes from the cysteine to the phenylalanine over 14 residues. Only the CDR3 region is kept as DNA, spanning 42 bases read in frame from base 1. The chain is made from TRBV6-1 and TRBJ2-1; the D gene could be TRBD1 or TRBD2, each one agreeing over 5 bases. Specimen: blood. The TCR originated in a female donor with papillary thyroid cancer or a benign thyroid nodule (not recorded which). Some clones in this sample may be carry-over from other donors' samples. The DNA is TGTGCCAGCACTCTTGGGGGATTGGACAATGAGCAGTTCTTC. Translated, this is CASTLGGLDNEQFF.